A single sample gave rise to the 22 T cell receptor beta chains below, sequenced in a study of control samples from healthy donors and cancer patients. Sequencing was performed with immunoSEQ multiplex PCR; in TCRdb, only in-frame clones are kept and a portion is missing. Found here are 160,000 or so clones, 96% of them singletons; the top ten hold over 0.9%. Sequencing was done on a sample of blood. These receptor sequences come from a woman under 40 in good health.

The chain has TRBV7-9 and TRBJ2-1; D perhaps matches TRBD2 (6 bases). V lost 1 base and J 5 bases, leaving 12 bases between the germline ends. In germline, CDR1 is SEHNR, CDR2 FQNEAQ (reference sequence). The CDR3 runs to 15 residues. The CDR3 sequence is CASSLVLAEDNEQFF. CDR3 sequence (DNA): TGTGCCAGCAGCTTAGTTTTAGCGGAGGACAATGAGCAGTTCTTC.

This chain connects TRBV7-9 to TRBJ2-7, with D maybe TRBD2 (5 bases). The CDR3 consists of 14 residues. The V gene's germline CDR1 is SEHNR and CDR2 FQNEAQ (reference sequence). The germline V and J ends were trimmed by 4 bases and 1 base, with 11 bases remaining between them. The DNA for the CDR3 is TGTGCCAGCAGCTACTCGGACTTGTCCTACGAGCAGTACTTC. It yields the protein CASSYSDLSYEQYF.

This chain links TRBV19 with TRBJ2-7; no clear D gene. Per germline, CDR1 LNHDA and CDR2 SQIVND (reference sequence). This CDR3 has 16 amino acids. The V end lost 1 base, the J end lost 5 bases, and 18 bases lay between the germline ends. CDR3 protein: CASSIGGTPSTHEQYF. Written as DNA, the CDR3 is TGTGCCAGTAGTATAGGTGGAACACCCTCTACACACGAGCAGTACTTC.

The V call is TRBV5-4, the J call TRBJ2-1; a possible D gene is TRBD2 (5 bases). V was trimmed by 1 base and J by 6 bases, leaving 8 bases between them. This CDR3 comprises 13 residues. Germline values: CDR1 SGHNT, CDR2 YYREEE (reference sequence). Here the CDR3 DNA reads TGTGCCAGCAGCTTGCGGGAAGCCAATGAGCAGTTCTTC. Amino acid sequence: CASSLREANEQFF. Drawing the rest from reference TRBV5-4 and TRBJ2-1, the complete variable domain is ETGVTQSPTHLIKTRGQQVTLRCSSQSGHNTVSWYQQALGQGPQFIFQYYREEENGRGNFPPRFSGLQFPNYSSELNVNALELDDSALYLCASSLREANEQFFGPGTRLTVL.

The rearrangement joins TRBV30 to TRBJ1-1; D uncertain. The CDR3 consists of 13 residues. Deletions cut 3 bases from V and 2 bases from J, with 10 bases between. Germline assignment: CDR1 GTSNPN and CDR2 SVGIG (reference sequence). The chain's CDR3 is CAWRQKKNTEAFF. The CDR3 DNA follows: TGTGCCTGGAGACAGAAGAAAAACACTGAAGCTTTCTTT.

The gene calls are TRBV10-2 and TRBJ2-7; 8 bases align to TRBD2. CDR3 length equals 15 residues. Losses at the gene ends were 0 bases for V and 5 bases for J; bases not matched to a gene: 6. Germline lookup yields CDR1 WSHSY and CDR2 SAAADI. The chain's CDR3 is CASSESGTRSHEQYF. The CDR3 region has the DNA TGCGCCAGCAGTGAGTCGGGGACTAGAAGTCACGAGCAGTACTTC.

This chain uses TRBV6-5 with TRBJ2-7; D call uncertain. The CDR3 extends over 13 amino acids. Per germline, CDR1 MNHEY and CDR2 SVGAGI. V gave up 10 bases and J gave up 0 bases, with 13 bases separating them. The CDR3 DNA reads TGTGCCACCCTAAGGGCTAGCTCCTACGAGCAGTACTTC. Translating it yields CATLRASSYEQYF.

This clone was picked up one time. The chain is built from TRBV5-5 and TRBJ2-3; D possibly corresponds to TRBD1 (6 bases). Germline values: CDR1 SGHKS, CDR2 YYEKEE (reference sequence). Trimming took off 2 bases at V and 7 bases at J, with 17 bases between the two ends. This CDR3 is built from 15 residues. Here the CDR3 reads CASSFGNRVDYTQYF. Written as DNA, the CDR3 is TGTGCCAGCAGCTTTGGAAACAGGGTCGATTATACGCAGTATTTT. The full variable domain, in which reference TRBV5-5 and TRBJ2-3 provide the parts outside the CDR3, is DAGVTQSPTHLIKTRGQQVTLRCSPISGHKSVSWYQQVLGQGPQFIFQYYEKEERGRGNFPDRFSARQFPNYSSELNVNALLLGDSALYLCASSFGNRVDYTQYFGPGTRLTVL.

The V gene is TRBV2, the J gene TRBJ2-7, with D perhaps matching TRBD1 (5 bases). CDR1 SNHLY and CDR2 FYNNEI come from the germline V gene. The germline V and J ends were trimmed by 4 bases and 0 bases, with 7 bases remaining between them. The CDR3 sequence is 13 residues long. The CDR3 loop is CASSGQTSYEQYF. The CDR3 region has the DNA TGTGCCAGCAGTGGACAGACCTCCTACGAGCAGTACTTC.

The chain uses TRBV7-9 and TRBJ2-1, with 11 bases matching TRBD2. CDR3 size: 17 residues. V lost 5 bases to trimming and J lost 3 bases; unmatched junction nucleotides: 9. Germline CDR1 is SEHNR and CDR2 is FQNEAQ (reference sequence). CDR3 sequence reads: CASSPRILAGVYNEQFF. The CDR3 DNA follows: TGTGCCAGCAGCCCCAGAATACTAGCGGGGGTCTACAATGAGCAGTTCTTC.

This clone came up once. The chain is built from TRBV6-4 and TRBJ2-7; no clear D. Between the trimmed V and J ends, which lost 3 bases and 12 bases, there was a span of 12 bases. The CDR3 contains 11 residues. Per germline, CDR1 MRHNA and CDR2 SNTAGT. The CDR3 region has the DNA TGTGCCAGCAGTGATGGTCAAAGAAGGTACTTC. Translation: CASSDGQRRYF.

This clone was recorded once. The chain employs TRBV12-3 or TRBV12-4 and TRBJ2-1; no clear D gene. This CDR3 comprises 12 residues. Between the trimmed V and J ends, which lost 3 bases and 13 bases, there was a span of 13 bases. The CDR3 DNA sequence: TGTGCCAGCAGTTTGGGCAGGCGTCCCCAGTTCTTC. Residues: CASSLGRRPQFF.

This sequence joins TRBV14 and TRBJ1-1; 7 bases line up with TRBD1. With V trimmed by 3 bases and J by 3 bases, 7 bases remained unmatched. In germline, CDR1 is SGHDN, CDR2 FVKESK. CDR3 length equals 15 residues. In DNA form, the CDR3 reads TGTGCCAGCAGCCATGGACAGGTATTCGACACTGAAGCTTTCTTT. It specifies CASSHGQVFDTEAFF.

The chain joins TRBV10-3 to TRBJ2-1, with unresolved D. Germline values: CDR1 ENHRY, CDR2 SYGVKD. V lost 0 bases, J lost 7 bases, and 4 bases lay in between. This CDR3 is 12 amino acids long. CDR3 sequence (DNA): TGTGCCATCAGTGAGTCGGGGAATGAGCAGTTCTTC. Translating gives CAISESGNEQFF.

This sequence joins TRBV5-4 and TRBJ2-5, with 7 bases matching TRBD1. CDR3 length equals 15 residues. Germline V gene sequence: CDR1 SGHNT, CDR2 YYREEE (reference sequence). J lost 2 bases, V lost 0 bases, and 4 bases had no gene match. DNA of the CDR3: TGTGCCAGCAGCTTGGCTGGGACAGTACAAGAGACCCAGTACTTC. Translation: CASSLAGTVQETQYF.

The rearrangement links TRBV4-2 to TRBJ2-3; unclear D gene. The CDR3 has 15 residues. Deletions cut 4 bases from V and 1 base from J, with 12 bases between. The V gene's germline CDR1 is LGHNA and CDR2 YNFKEQ. The CDR3 nucleotides read TGTGCCAGCAGCCGAGACCCGCAGGGCACAGATACGCAGTATTTT. It is translated as CASSRDPQGTDTQYF.

The chain is built from TRBV7-8 and TRBJ1-5; D not resolved. Trimming shortened V by 1 base and J by 7 bases, and 14 bases separated the two germline ends. Per germline, CDR1 SGHVS and CDR2 FQNEAQ. The CDR3 has 15 amino acids. The CDR3 here is CASSLDGKREQPQHF. The CDR3 nucleotides read TGTGCCAGCAGCTTAGACGGGAAGCGCGAGCAGCCCCAGCATTTT.

The chain combines TRBV5-1 with TRBJ2-3; no firm D call. With 3 bases removed from V and 5 bases from J, the gap between germline ends came to 13 bases. This CDR3 comprises 14 residues. CDR1 SGHRS and CDR2 YFSETQ come from the germline V gene. CDR3 sequence (DNA): TGCGCCAGCAGCTCGGACGGTGTTGTAGATACGCAGTATTTT. As protein: CASSSDGVVDTQYF.

The CDR3 here is CASSAQAYNEQFF. Here the CDR3 DNA reads TGTGCCAGCAGCGCCCAGGCATACAATGAGCAGTTCTTC. The chain recombines TRBV11-2 with TRBJ2-1, with D uncertain. The length of the CDR3 is 13 residues. The germline gives CDR1 SGHAT, CDR2 FQNNGV. Trimming stripped 5 bases from V and 4 bases from J, with 9 bases between. Complete variable domain (other parts from reference TRBV11-2 and TRBJ2-1): EAGVAQSPRYKIIEKRQSVAFWCNPISGHATLYWYQQILGQGPKLLIQFQNNGVVDDSQLPKDRFSAERLKGVDSTLKIQPAKLEDSAVYLCASSAQAYNEQFFGPGTRLTVL.

The rearrangement uses TRBV5-6 and TRBJ2-7; no reliable D call. The V end lost 6 bases, the J end lost 4 bases, and 11 bases lay between the germline ends. This CDR3 contains 12 residues. From germline, CDR1 is SGHDT and CDR2 YYEEEE. CDR3 protein: CASTLEPYEQYF. The CDR3 DNA is TGTGCCAGCACCCTCGAACCTTACGAGCAGTACTTC. Combining the CDR3 with reference TRBV5-6 and TRBJ2-7 gives the whole variable domain DAGVTQSPTHLIKTRGQQVTLRCSPKSGHDTVSWYQQALGQGPQFIFQYYEEEERQRGNFPDRFSGHQFPNYSSELNVNALLLGDSALYLCASTLEPYEQYFGPGTRLTVT.

The chain recombines TRBV2 with TRBJ2-5; 8 bases fit TRBD2. The CDR3 runs to 14 residues. Per the germline V gene, CDR1 is SNHLY and CDR2 is FYNNEI. The V segment lost 8 bases and the J segment 7 bases; nucleotides outside the gene matches: 12. CDR3 in DNA: TGTGCCAGCCAGGCTCGAACTAGCGGTGTGACCCAGTACTTC. Protein product: CASQARTSGVTQYF.

The rearrangement links TRBV25-1 to TRBJ1-1, with TRBD1 matching over 9 bases. Germline values: CDR1 MGHDK, CDR2 SYGVNS. V was clipped by 5 bases and J by 6 bases; unmatched bases: 4. The CDR3 length is 13 residues. DNA for the CDR3: TGTGCCAGCAGTCTACAGGGGGCCGCTGAAGCTTTCTTT. It encodes CASSLQGAAEAFF.